The 3 T cell receptor beta chains in this list originate from one sample, sequenced in a study of beta chain features in type 1 diabetes. As every portion of the isolated RNA was reverse transcribed, the sequencing read expressed TCRB transcripts. Here immunoSEQ multiplex PCR was the method, and the copy in TCRdb shows in-frame clones only, minus some. There are 25,000 or so clones in the sample; roughly two thirds occur only once, and approximately 2.1% lies in the top ten. Sequences were obtained from Tregs from blood. These TCRs come from a woman aged 40 to 49 in good health.

This rearrangement joins TRBV29-1 to TRBJ2-7, with D unclear. CDR1 and CDR2 from the germline V gene are SQVTM and ANQGSEA. This CDR3 comprises 13 residues. V lost 4 bases and J 1 base, leaving 11 bases between the germline ends. The CDR3 reads CSVGAGDSYEQYF. In DNA, the CDR3 is TGCAGCGTTGGGGCAGGTGATTCCTACGAGCAGTACTTC.

This clone was seen a single time. The chain carries TRBV6-5 and TRBJ2-6, with a weak D call TRBD2 (6 bases). V dropped 5 bases and J dropped 2 bases, with 10 bases sitting between them. The CDR3 runs 15 residues. From germline, CDR1 is MNHEY and CDR2 SVGAGI. The CDR3 DNA is TGTGCCAGCAGTCCCTGGGGGGCTGGGGCCAACGTCCTGACTTTC. Translated, it gives CASSPWGAGANVLTF.

In this sample, this clone is medium-sized. CDR3 amino acids: CASSSGTYNEQFF. Here the CDR3 DNA reads TGTGCCAGCAGCTCCGGGACCTACAATGAGCAGTTCTTC. The chain joins TRBV7-9 to TRBJ2-1; perhaps TRBD2 as D (5 bases). Deletions cut 4 bases from V and 2 bases from J, with 6 bases between. Germline lookup yields CDR1 SEHNR and CDR2 FQNEAQ (reference sequence). CDR3 length: 13 amino acids.